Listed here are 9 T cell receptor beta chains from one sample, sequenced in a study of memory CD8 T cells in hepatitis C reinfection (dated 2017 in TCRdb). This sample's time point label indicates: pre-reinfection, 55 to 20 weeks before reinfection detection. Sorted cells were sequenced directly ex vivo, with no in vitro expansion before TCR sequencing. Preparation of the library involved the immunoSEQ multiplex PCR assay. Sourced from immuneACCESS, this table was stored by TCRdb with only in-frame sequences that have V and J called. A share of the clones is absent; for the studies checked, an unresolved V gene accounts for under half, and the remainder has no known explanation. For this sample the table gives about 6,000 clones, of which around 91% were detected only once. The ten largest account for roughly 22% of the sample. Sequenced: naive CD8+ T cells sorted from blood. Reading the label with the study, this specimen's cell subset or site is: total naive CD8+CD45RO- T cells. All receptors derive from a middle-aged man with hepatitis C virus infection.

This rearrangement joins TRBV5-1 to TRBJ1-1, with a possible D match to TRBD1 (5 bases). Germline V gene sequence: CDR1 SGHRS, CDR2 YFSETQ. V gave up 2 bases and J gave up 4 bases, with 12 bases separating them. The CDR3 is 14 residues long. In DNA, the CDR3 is TGCGCCAGCAGCTTAGGGGCTTCATCCACTGAAGCTTTCTTT. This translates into CASSLGASSTEAFF.

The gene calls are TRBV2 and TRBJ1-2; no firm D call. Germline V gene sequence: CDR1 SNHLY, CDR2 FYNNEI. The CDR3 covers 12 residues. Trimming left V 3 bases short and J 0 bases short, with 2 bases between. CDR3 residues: CASSDSNYGYTF. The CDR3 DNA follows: TGTGCCAGCAGTGACTCTAACTATGGCTACACCTTC.

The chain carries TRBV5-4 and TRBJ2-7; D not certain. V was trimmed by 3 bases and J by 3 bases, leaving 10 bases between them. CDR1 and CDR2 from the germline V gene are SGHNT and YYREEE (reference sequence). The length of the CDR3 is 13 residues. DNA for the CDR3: TGTGCCAGCAGCTCCGACTTGTTCTACGAGCAGTACTTC. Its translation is CASSSDLFYEQYF. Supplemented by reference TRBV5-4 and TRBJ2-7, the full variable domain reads ETGVTQSPTHLIKTRGQQVTLRCSSQSGHNTVSWYQQALGQGPQFIFQYYREEENGRGNFPPRFSGLQFPNYSSELNVNALELDDSALYLCASSSDLFYEQYFGPGTRLTVT.

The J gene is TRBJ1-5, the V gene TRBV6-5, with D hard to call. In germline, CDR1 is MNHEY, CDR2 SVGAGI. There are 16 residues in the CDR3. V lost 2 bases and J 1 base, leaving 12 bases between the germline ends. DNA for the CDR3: TGTGCCAGCAGTTACGCTGGTCCGGAGAGCAATCAGCCCCAGCATTTT. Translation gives CASSYAGPESNQPQHF.

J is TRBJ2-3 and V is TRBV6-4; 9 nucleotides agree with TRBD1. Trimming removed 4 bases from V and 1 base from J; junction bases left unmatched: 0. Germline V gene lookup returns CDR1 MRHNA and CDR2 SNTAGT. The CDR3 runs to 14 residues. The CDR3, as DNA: TGTGCCAGCAGTGGGACAGGGGGCACAGATACGCAGTATTTT. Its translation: CASSGTGGTDTQYF.

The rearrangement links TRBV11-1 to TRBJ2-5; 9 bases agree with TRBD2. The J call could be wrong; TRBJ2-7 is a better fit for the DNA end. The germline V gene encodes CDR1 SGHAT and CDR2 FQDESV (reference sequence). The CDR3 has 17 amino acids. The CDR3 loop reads CASSLAETGLAVYEQYF. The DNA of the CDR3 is TGTGCCAGCAGCTTAGCCGAGACGGGACTAGCCGTCTACGAGCAGTACTTC.

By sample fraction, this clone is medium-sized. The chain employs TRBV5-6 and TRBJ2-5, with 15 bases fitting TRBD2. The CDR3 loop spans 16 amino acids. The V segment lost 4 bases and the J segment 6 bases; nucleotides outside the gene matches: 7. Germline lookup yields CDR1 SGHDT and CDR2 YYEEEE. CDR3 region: CASSRRTSGRAKTQYF. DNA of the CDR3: TGTGCCAGCAGCCGTAGGACTAGCGGGAGGGCGAAGACCCAGTACTTC.

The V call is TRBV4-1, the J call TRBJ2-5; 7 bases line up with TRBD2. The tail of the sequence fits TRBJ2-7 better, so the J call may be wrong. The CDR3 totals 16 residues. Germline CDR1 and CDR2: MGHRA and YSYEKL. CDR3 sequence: CASSLSRAGEGYEQYF. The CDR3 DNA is TGCGCCAGCAGCCTATCCCGGGCGGGAGAGGGTTACGAGCAGTACTTC.

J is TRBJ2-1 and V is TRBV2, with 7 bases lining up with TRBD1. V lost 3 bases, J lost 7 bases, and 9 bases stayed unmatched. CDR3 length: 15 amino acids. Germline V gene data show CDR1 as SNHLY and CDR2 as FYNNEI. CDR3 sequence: CASSDPRDSENEQFF. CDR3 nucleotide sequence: TGTGCCAGCAGTGACCCCCGGGACAGCGAAAATGAGCAGTTCTTC.